The 2 T cell receptor beta chains below were found in one sample sequenced in a study of radiation and T cells in renal cell carcinoma. As for time point: blood 4 weeks post-SBRT, at nephrectomy. Described treatment: 15 Gy SBRT to primary tumor, nephrectomy 4 weeks later. Using immunoSEQ multiplex PCR, the repertoire was profiled, and TCRdb retains in-frame clones only, with some absent. The table shows roughly 64,000 clones, with 60% to 85% occurring only once. The specimen comprised blood, sampled from a patient whose treatment included radiotherapy and nephrectomy. These receptors all come from a man aged 55 to 69 with renal cell carcinoma.

As regards this clone: The same CDR3 is also encoded by other DNA sequences in this sample. V and J are TRBV7-9 and TRBJ1-1; the D gene is possibly TRBD1 (5 bases). V was trimmed by 1 base and J by 6 bases, leaving 9 bases between them. CDR1 SEHNR and CDR2 FQNEAQ come from the germline V gene (reference sequence). The CDR3 has 13 amino acids. In nucleotides, the CDR3 is TGTGCCAGCAGCTTAGACTCGGGACCTGAAGCTTTCTTT. Residues: CASSLDSGPEAFF. Filled out from reference TRBV7-9 and TRBJ1-1, the complete variable domain reads DTGVSQNPRHKITKRGQNVTFRCDPISEHNRLYWYRQTLGQGPEFLTYFQNEAQLEKSRLLSDRFSAERPKGSFSTLEIQRTEQGDSAMYLCASSLDSGPEAFFGQGTRLTVV.

The table lists this clone with a count of one. The chain combines TRBV2 with TRBJ2-1; tentative D call: TRBD2 (5 bases). The V end lost 5 bases, the J end lost 0 bases, and 17 bases lay between the germline ends. The CDR3 sequence is 17 residues long. In germline, CDR1 is SNHLY, CDR2 FYNNEI. In DNA, the CDR3 is TGTGCCAGCAGTCGGGGTCCGTCCCGTAGCTCCTACAATGAGCAGTTCTTC. Its protein product is CASSRGPSRSSYNEQFF.